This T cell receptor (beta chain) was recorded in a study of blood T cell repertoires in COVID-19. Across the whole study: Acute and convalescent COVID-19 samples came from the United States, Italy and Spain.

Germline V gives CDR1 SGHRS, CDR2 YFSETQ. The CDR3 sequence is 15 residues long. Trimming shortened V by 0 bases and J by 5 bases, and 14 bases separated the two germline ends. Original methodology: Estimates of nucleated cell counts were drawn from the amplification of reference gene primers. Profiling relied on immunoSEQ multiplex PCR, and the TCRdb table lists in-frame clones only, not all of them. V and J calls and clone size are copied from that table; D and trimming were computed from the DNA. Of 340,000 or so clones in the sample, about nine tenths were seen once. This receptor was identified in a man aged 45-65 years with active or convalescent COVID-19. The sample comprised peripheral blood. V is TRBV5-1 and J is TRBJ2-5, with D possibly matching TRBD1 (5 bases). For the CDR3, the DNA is TGCGCCAGCAGCTTGGGCCAGGGTATGGGGGAGACCCAGTACTTC. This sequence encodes CASSLGQGMGETQYF.